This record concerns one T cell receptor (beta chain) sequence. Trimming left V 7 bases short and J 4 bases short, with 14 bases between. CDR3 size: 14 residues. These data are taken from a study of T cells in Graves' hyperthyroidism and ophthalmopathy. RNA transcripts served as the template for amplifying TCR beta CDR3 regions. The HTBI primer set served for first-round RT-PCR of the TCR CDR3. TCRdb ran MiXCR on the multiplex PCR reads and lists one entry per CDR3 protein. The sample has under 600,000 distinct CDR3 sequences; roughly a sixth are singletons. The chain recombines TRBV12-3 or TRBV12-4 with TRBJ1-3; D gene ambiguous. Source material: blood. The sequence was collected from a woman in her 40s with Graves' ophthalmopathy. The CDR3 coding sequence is TGTGCCAGCACCTTTGGGAGCTGGGGAAACACCATATATTTT. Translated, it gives CASTFGSWGNTIYF.